These 29 T cell receptor beta chains originate from one sample sequenced in a study of shared clonotypes between healthy human individuals. Measured with immunoSEQ multiplex PCR; TCRdb has only the in-frame clones, and not every one. The data contain 950,000 to 1,300,000 clones, approximately 68% of them singletons. What was sequenced was memory CD4+ T cells sorted from blood. The subset denotes: CD45RA-negative fraction. The source is a man aged 18 to 30 in good health.

This chain joins TRBV2 and TRBJ2-1; TRBD1 is a possible D gene (6 bases). V lost 7 bases to trimming and J lost 6 bases, with 13 bases between them. Germline V lookup: CDR1 SNHLY, CDR2 FYNNEI. The CDR3 sequence is 13 residues long. As DNA, the CDR3 is TGTGCCAGCAACAGGGATCGAGGCAATGAGCAGTTCTTC. Translated: CASNRDRGNEQFF. The whole variable domain, filled in from reference TRBV2 and TRBJ2-1, reads EPEVTQTPSHQVTQMGQEVILRCVPISNHLYFYWYRQILGQKVEFLVSFYNNEISEKSEIFDDQFSVERPDGSNFTLKIRSTKLEDSAMYFCASNRDRGNEQFFGPGTRLTVL.

This clone appeared a single time. An end of the junction does not agree with germline; a read error may underlie this. The V gene is TRBV7-7, the J gene TRBJ1-3; D gene ambiguous. Germline V CDR1 and CDR2: SSHAT, FNYEAQ (reference sequence). The CDR3 has 16 residues. This chain's CDR3 is CASSLVPEGSGNTIYF. Written as DNA, the CDR3 is TGTGCTAGCAGCTTAGTGCCTGAGGGCTCTGGAAACACCATATATTTT.

To note about this clone: The same CDR3 arises from other DNA sequences in this sample as well. V usage is TRBV5-4 and J usage is TRBJ1-1, with D unclear. This CDR3 is 14 amino acids long. With 2 bases removed from V and 0 bases from J, the gap between germline ends came to 8 bases. Germline CDR1 is SGHNT and CDR2 is YYREEE (reference sequence). In nucleotides, the CDR3 is TGTGCCAGCAGCTTCGGCAGCCTGAACACTGAAGCTTTCTTT. Its protein is CASSFGSLNTEAFF.

V and J are TRBV30 and TRBJ2-3; 9 nucleotides agree with TRBD2. Germline V gene sequence: CDR1 GTSNPN, CDR2 SVGIG (reference sequence). The CDR3 totals 16 residues. Losses at the gene ends were 5 bases for V and 2 bases for J; bases not matched to a gene: 11. Here the CDR3 reads CAWVIDSGRTTDTQYF. In DNA, the CDR3 is TGTGCCTGGGTGATAGATAGCGGGAGAACCACAGATACGCAGTATTTT.

The chain employs TRBV9 and TRBJ2-2; D is perhaps TRBD1 or TRBD2 (6 bases each). The V end lost 4 bases, the J end lost 5 bases, and 15 bases lay between the germline ends. Germline CDR1 reads SGDLS; CDR2 reads YYNGEE. CDR3 length: 15 amino acids. The CDR3 DNA reads as TGTGCCAGCAGCCCTTCGGGGGCATTGACCGGGGAGCTGTTTTTT. This gives the protein CASSPSGALTGELFF.

About this clone itself: The sample carries other DNA sequences with the same CDR3. V and J are TRBV10-3 and TRBJ1-2, with TRBD1 identical over 7 bases. The CDR3 has 13 residues. V shed 6 bases and J 4 bases; nucleotides not matched to a gene: 5. Germline V CDR1 and CDR2: ENHRY, SYGVKD. CDR3 sequence: CAISAGTAYGYTF. The DNA of the CDR3 is TGTGCCATCAGCGCCGGGACAGCCTATGGCTACACCTTC.

The gene calls are TRBV6-5 and TRBJ1-2; D is uncertain. The CDR3 sequence is 14 residues long. Germline V gene lookup returns CDR1 MNHEY and CDR2 SVGAGI. V shed 5 bases and J shed 4 bases, with 14 bases lying between them. CDR3 residues: CASSTAAVFYGYTF. The CDR3 region has the DNA TGTGCCAGCAGTACTGCCGCGGTCTTCTATGGCTACACCTTC.

V is TRBV28 and J is TRBJ1-5, with D perhaps TRBD1 (6 bases). Trimming took off 4 bases at V and 5 bases at J, with 18 bases between the two ends. The CDR3 contains 16 residues. Per germline, CDR1 MDHEN and CDR2 SYDVKM. The CDR3 nucleotides are TGTGCCAGCAGTTCCATTTTGAGGGGGAAGCATCAGCCCCAGCATTTT. Protein product: CASSSILRGKHQPQHF. Looking up the rest from reference TRBV28 and TRBJ1-5 gives the full variable domain: DVKVTQSSRYLVKRTGEKVFLECVQDMDHENMFWYRQDPGLGLRLIYFSYDVKMKEKGDIPEGYSVSREKKERFSLILESASTNQTSMYLCASSSILRGKHQPQHFGDGTRLSIL.

The chain joins TRBV11-2 to TRBJ1-5; the match to TRBD1 covers 8 bases. The CDR3 has 15 residues. J lost 8 bases, V lost 4 bases, and 10 bases had no gene match. Germline values: CDR1 SGHAT, CDR2 FQNNGV. The CDR3 loop reads CASSSGTGLFEPQHF. The CDR3 DNA sequence: TGTGCCAGCAGCTCCGGGACAGGCCTTTTCGAGCCCCAGCATTTT.

The chain is built from TRBV10-1 and TRBJ1-2; weak D call: TRBD1 (5 bases). Germline V gives CDR1 WNHNN, CDR2 SYGVQD (reference sequence). V lost 7 bases, J lost 6 bases, and 33 bases lay in between. This CDR3 spans 19 amino acids. Written as DNA, the CDR3 is TGCGCCAGCACCCTATACAGGCCCAAAGCCTACCCTCCCCTTAATGGCTACACCTTC. It is translated as CASTLYRPKAYPPLNGYTF.

This chain joins TRBV2 and TRBJ1-3; no reliable D call. The CDR3 totals 16 residues. The germline V and J ends were trimmed by 2 bases and 4 bases, with 15 bases remaining between them. Germline V gene data show CDR1 as SNHLY and CDR2 as FYNNEI. DNA for the CDR3: TGTGCCAGCAGTGAAACGGGCAGACTTTCCGGAAACACCATATATTTT. It yields the protein CASSETGRLSGNTIYF.

The chain employs TRBV7-8 and TRBJ1-2; 7 positions match TRBD1. The J segment lost 8 bases and the V segment lost 1 base, leaving 7 bases of the junction unmatched. This CDR3 comprises 14 residues. CDR1 is SGHVS, CDR2 FQNEAQ, per germline. The CDR3 is CASSLGGQLKGYTF. Here the CDR3 DNA reads TGTGCCAGCAGCTTAGGGGGACAGCTCAAAGGCTACACCTTC.

V usage is TRBV6-5 and J usage is TRBJ1-5; TRBD1 matches 8 bases. V shed 5 bases, J shed 5 bases, and the junction held 8 bases outside the gene matches. Germline values: CDR1 MNHEY, CDR2 SVGAGI. The CDR3 extends over 15 amino acids. The DNA for the CDR3 is TGTGCCAGCAGTAGGAGTCAGGGGGCGGATCAGCCCCAGCATTTT. Translation: CASSRSQGADQPQHF.

Details on this clone: One junction end does not reproduce the germline sequence, and a read error may be involved. CDR3 residues: CASSIFSDQPQHF. CDR3 DNA: TGTGCCAGTAGTATCTTTAGCGATCAGCCCCAGCATTTT. This chain connects TRBV19 to TRBJ1-5; D remains ambiguous. The CDR3 length is 13 residues. CDR1 is LNHDA, CDR2 SQIVND, per germline (reference sequence).

CDR3 bases: TGTGCCATCAGTGAGGGGGAGAAGGACACCATATATTTT. Translated, it gives CAISEGEKDTIYF. This sequence joins TRBV10-3 and TRBJ1-3; D remains unclear. The CDR3 consists of 13 residues. CDR1 and CDR2 (germline): ENHRY, SYGVKD. V gave up 2 bases and J gave up 8 bases, with 10 bases separating them.

The V and J genes are TRBV19 and TRBJ2-6; no definite D call. Germline CDR1 reads LNHDA; CDR2 reads SQIVND (reference sequence). Deletions cut 4 bases from V and 0 bases from J, with 13 bases between. The CDR3 length is 17 residues. As DNA, the CDR3 is TGTGCCAGTAGTAGGTCAGGCACCCTCTCTGGGGCCAACGTCCTGACTTTC. Protein sequence: CASSRSGTLSGANVLTF.

The rearrangement links TRBV2 to TRBJ2-1, with D possibly matching TRBD2 (5 bases). The germline V and J ends were trimmed by 7 bases and 11 bases, with 15 bases remaining between them. CDR1 SNHLY and CDR2 FYNNEI come from the germline V gene. This CDR3 has 12 amino acids. CDR3 residues: CASTPDSTKQFF. The CDR3 DNA follows: TGTGCCAGCACCCCGGACTCGACCAAGCAGTTCTTC. Full variable domain (outside the CDR3, taken from reference TRBV2 and TRBJ2-1): EPEVTQTPSHQVTQMGQEVILRCVPISNHLYFYWYRQILGQKVEFLVSFYNNEISEKSEIFDDQFSVERPDGSNFTLKIRSTKLEDSAMYFCASTPDSTKQFFGPGTRLTVL.

V is TRBV28 and J is TRBJ1-6, with 8 bases matching TRBD1. J lost 9 bases, V lost 6 bases, and 7 bases had no gene match. Germline lookup yields CDR1 MDHEN and CDR2 SYDVKM. This CDR3 contains 14 residues. CDR3 amino acids: CASRQGAFGSPLHF. The DNA for the CDR3 is TGTGCCAGCAGGCAGGGGGCTTTCGGTTCACCCCTCCACTTT. Full variable domain (remainder filled in from reference TRBV28 and TRBJ1-6): DVKVTQSSRYLVKRTGEKVFLECVQDMDHENMFWYRQDPGLGLRLIYFSYDVKMKEKGDIPEGYSVSREKKERFSLILESASTNQTSMYLCASRQGAFGSPLHFGNGTRLTVT.

V and J are TRBV7-2 and TRBJ2-1, with 10 bases identical to TRBD1. This CDR3 region has 15 residues. The ends lost 4 bases at V and 6 bases at J; junction bases unmatched: 6. CDR1 and CDR2 from the germline V gene are SGHTA and FQGNSA. In nucleotides, the CDR3 is TGTGCCAGCAGCTCGGGACAGGGGAGGTTCAATGAGCAGTTCTTC. As protein: CASSSGQGRFNEQFF.

V usage is TRBV19 and J usage is TRBJ1-1; no clear D gene. V lost 5 bases to trimming and J lost 5 bases, with 9 bases between them. This CDR3 is 12 amino acids long. Germline values: CDR1 LNHDA, CDR2 SQIVND (reference sequence). CDR3 loop: CASSHLRTEAFF. The CDR3 coding sequence is TGTGCCAGTAGTCACTTGAGGACTGAAGCTTTCTTT.

The genes are TRBV2 and TRBJ2-5; D may match TRBD1 or TRBD2 (5 bases each). V lost 6 bases to trimming and J lost 4 bases, with 12 bases between them. CDR3 length: 13 residues. The V gene's germline CDR1 is SNHLY and CDR2 FYNNEI. CDR3 amino acids: CASRGDVRETQYF. The DNA of the CDR3 is TGTGCCAGCAGGGGGGACGTTCGAGAGACCCAGTACTTC.

In its sample, this clone was seen a few times. The chain links TRBV5-1 to TRBJ1-2, with TRBD1 identical over 7 bases. CDR3 length equals 13 residues. From germline, CDR1 is SGHRS and CDR2 YFSETQ. The V segment lost 5 bases and the J segment 2 bases; nucleotides outside the gene matches: 3. The CDR3 bases are TGCGCCAGCAGGAGGGACAGCAACTATGGCTACACCTTC. Translated: CASRRDSNYGYTF.

This sequence joins TRBV9 and TRBJ1-3; D is undetermined. The V end was cut by 3 bases, the J end by 2 bases, with 9 bases between. The CDR3 spans 14 residues. CDR1 is SGDLS, CDR2 YYNGEE, per germline. The CDR3: CASSGDTTGNTIYF. DNA for the CDR3: TGTGCCAGCAGCGGAGACACCACTGGAAACACCATATATTTT.

The rearrangement joins TRBV7-9 to TRBJ1-6; tentative D call: TRBD1 (5 bases). The CDR3 has 14 residues. From germline, CDR1 is SEHNR and CDR2 FQNEAQ (reference sequence). Trimming pared 5 bases from V and 7 bases from J, leaving 12 bases between. The CDR3 protein is CASSRQSLNSPLHF. The DNA of the CDR3 is TGTGCCAGCAGCCGACAGTCCTTGAATTCACCCCTCCACTTT.

A few counts support this clone. V is TRBV28 and J is TRBJ2-7; 8 positions agree with TRBD1. The CDR3 covers 14 residues. J gave up 5 bases and V 5 bases, and 8 bases lay outside the gene matches. Germline V CDR1 and CDR2: MDHEN, SYDVKM. The DNA of the CDR3 is TGTGCCAGCAGTCCCATGGACAGGGCCCACGAGCAGTACTTC. This encodes CASSPMDRAHEQYF.

This clone has only one observation. This chain joins TRBV28 and TRBJ1-3; unclear D gene. There are 15 residues in the CDR3. V dropped 5 bases and J dropped 4 bases, with 15 bases sitting between them. The V gene's germline CDR1 is MDHEN and CDR2 SYDVKM. CDR3 sequence (DNA): TGTGCCAGCAGTGCAGGCGCGCAGTCAGGAAACACCATATATTTT. Its translation is CASSAGAQSGNTIYF.

There are a few counts of this clone. The chain links TRBV5-1 to TRBJ2-3; possible D gene TRBD1, 6 bases. The germline CDR1 and CDR2 sequences are SGHRS and YFSETQ. This CDR3 comprises 14 residues. The V and J ends lost 2 bases and 0 bases respectively, with 7 bases between them. The chain's CDR3 is CASSFTGSTDTQYF. CDR3 bases: TGCGCCAGCAGCTTTACAGGGAGCACAGATACGCAGTATTTT.

The J gene is TRBJ1-3, the V gene TRBV7-2; D not resolved. Germline V gene data show CDR1 as SGHTA and CDR2 as FQGNSA. The CDR3 totals 11 residues. V was trimmed by 9 bases and J by 4 bases, leaving 7 bases between them. The CDR3 coding sequence is TGTGCCAGTGGTTCCGGAAACACCATATATTTT. The encoded protein is CASGSGNTIYF.

This clone was recorded once. The genes are TRBV14 and TRBJ2-2; no definite D call. With 2 bases removed from V and 4 bases from J, the gap between germline ends came to 8 bases. There are 14 residues in the CDR3. Germline CDR1 and CDR2: SGHDN and FVKESK. CDR3 bases: TGTGCCAGCAGCCAACAAAGGCTCACCGGGGAGCTGTTTTTT. Protein product: CASSQQRLTGELFF.